This T cell receptor beta chain was observed in a study of control samples from healthy donors and cancer patients (TCRdb year 2020). The protocol used for the library was the immunoSEQ multiplex PCR assay. Imported from immuneACCESS, the table was reduced by TCRdb to in-frame sequences with V and J called. These copies leave out some clones; in studies compared against another copy, an unresolved V gene accounts for under half, and the cause of the remainder is not known. The sample includes about 120,000 clones, with approximately 90% observed a single time. Of the sample, 3.4% is held by the ten largest clones. This clone was detected a few times. It lacks a known antigen. No base qualities exist here, and no much larger clone lies one base off it. CDR1 and CDR2 are read off the germline V gene as SNHLY and FYNNEI. Trimming leaves V shorter by 4 bases and J shorter by 5 bases, with the junction holding 1 base beyond the gene matches. From cysteine to phenylalanine, the CDR3 is 14 amino acids long. Just the 42-base CDR3 DNA is kept, in frame starting at base 1.

Recombination connected TRBV2 to TRBJ2-2, with 10 junctional bases fitting TRBD1. The sample comprised blood. This TCR was sampled from a man in his forties in good health. The CDR3 here reads CASSGQGATGELFF. The sequenced DNA: TGTGCCAGCAGTGGACAGGGGGCAACCGGGGAGCTGTTTTTT.